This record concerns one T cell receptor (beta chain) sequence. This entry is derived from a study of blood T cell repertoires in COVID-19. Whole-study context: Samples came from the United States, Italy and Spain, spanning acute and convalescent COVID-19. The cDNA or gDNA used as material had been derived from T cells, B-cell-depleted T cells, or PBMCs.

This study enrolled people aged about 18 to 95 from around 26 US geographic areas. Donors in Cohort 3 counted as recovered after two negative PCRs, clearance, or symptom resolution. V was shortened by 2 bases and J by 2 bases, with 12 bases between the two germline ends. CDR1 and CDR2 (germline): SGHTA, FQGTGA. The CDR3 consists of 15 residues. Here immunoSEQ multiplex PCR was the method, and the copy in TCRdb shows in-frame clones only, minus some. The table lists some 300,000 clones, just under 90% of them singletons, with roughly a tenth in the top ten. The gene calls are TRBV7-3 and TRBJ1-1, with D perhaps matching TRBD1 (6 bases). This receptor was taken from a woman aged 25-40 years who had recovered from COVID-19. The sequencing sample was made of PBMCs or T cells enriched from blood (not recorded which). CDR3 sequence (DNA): TGTGCCAGCAGCTTAGAGCAGGGGAGTAACACTGAAGCTTTCTTT. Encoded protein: CASSLEQGSNTEAFF.